The T cell receptor beta chain under discussion was sequenced for a study of blood T cell repertoires in COVID-19. Study-wide context: COVID-19 samples from acute and convalescent phases originated in the United States, Italy and Spain.

Germline assignment: CDR1 SGHKS and CDR2 YYEKEE (reference sequence). The V end lost 4 bases, the J end lost 1 base, and 20 bases lay between the germline ends. The CDR3 runs 17 residues. Authors' processing steps: The authors estimated nucleated cell counts from reference gene primer amplification. The assay was immunoSEQ multiplex PCR, and TCRdb's table has in-frame clones only and misses some. Clonal size and the V and J genes are those of that table, whereas D and trimming came from the DNA. The table records approximately 150,000 clones, 85% of them present only once. The participants were between about 18 and 100 years old and came from roughly 24 US areas. Each participant's cohort was designated according to participant-reported clinical history.

Sequenced material: PBMCs or T cells enriched from blood (not recorded which). The TCR comes from a woman in her thirties or forties who had recovered from COVID-19. The V gene is TRBV5-5, the J gene TRBJ2-5; possible D gene TRBD2, 6 bases. The chain's CDR3 is CASSLRDGGSVQETQYF. The DNA of the CDR3 is TGTGCCAGCAGCCTCCGGGACGGAGGGTCGGTCCAAGAGACCCAGTACTTC.